These 26 T cell receptor beta chains share one sample of origin, sequenced in a study of T cell clones after liver transplantation. Generated by immunoSEQ multiplex PCR, the TCRdb table keeps only in-frame clones and is missing some. The sample comprises roughly 80,000 clones, about 82% of which are singletons, and less than 0.6% rests with the top ten. Material: CD4+ T cells from blood, obtained almost 47 months after liver transplant. Receptor source: a human patient who received a liver transplant. Some of the T cells might come from the graft donor.

The chain carries TRBV7-9 and TRBJ2-5; D is possibly TRBD2 (6 bases). CDR1 and CDR2 (germline): SEHNR, FQNEAQ (reference sequence). This CDR3 contains 15 residues. Trimming stripped 0 bases from V and 4 bases from J, with 12 bases between. CDR3 sequence reads: CASSLAGSGGETQYF. CDR3 coding DNA: TGTGCCAGCAGCTTAGCGGGGTCCGGGGGAGAGACCCAGTACTTC.

In this sample, this clone turned up once. The V and J genes are TRBV29-1 and TRBJ1-1, with unresolved D. Germline lookup yields CDR1 SQVTM and CDR2 ANQGSEA. Trimming took 3 bases from V and 4 from J, leaving 6 bases between them. CDR3 length: 11 residues. CDR3 region: CSVDRATEAFF. The CDR3 DNA follows: TGCAGCGTTGACCGAGCCACTGAAGCTTTCTTT.

The V and J genes are TRBV28 and TRBJ2-3; D remains unclear. The germline CDR1 and CDR2 sequences are MDHEN and SYDVKM. V was cut by 1 base and J by 1 base, with 12 bases left in between. This CDR3 contains 16 residues. The DNA for the CDR3 is TGTGCCAGCAGTTTATTTATTGGTCAGGGCACAGATACGCAGTATTTT. Translating gives CASSLFIGQGTDTQYF.

The chain has TRBV10-2 and TRBJ2-7, with unresolved D. This CDR3 has 15 amino acids. Germline V gene sequence: CDR1 WSHSY, CDR2 SAAADI. The V and J ends lost 0 bases and 1 base respectively, with 10 bases between them. The CDR3 nucleotides read TGCGCCAGCAGTGAGTCTGGTAGTGCTTCCTACGAGCAGTACTTC. Protein: CASSESGSASYEQYF.

The rearrangement links TRBV6-5 to TRBJ2-1; a possible D gene is TRBD2 (5 bases). Trimming pared 5 bases from V and 5 bases from J, leaving 7 bases between. The germline CDR1 and CDR2 sequences are MNHEY and SVGAGI. The CDR3 has 12 residues. The CDR3 loop reads CASSLTNNEQFF. The CDR3 region has the DNA TGTGCCAGCAGTCTGACTAACAATGAGCAGTTCTTC.

This rearrangement joins TRBV6-5 to TRBJ1-5, with 10 nucleotides matching TRBD1. The length of the CDR3 is 16 residues. From germline, CDR1 is MNHEY and CDR2 SVGAGI. The V gene end was trimmed by 4 bases and the J gene end by 5 bases; junction bases not matched to a gene: 8. The CDR3 DNA follows: TGTGCCAGCAGTTCGGGACAGGGGATATTCTATCAGCCCCAGCATTTT. It codes for CASSSGQGIFYQPQHF.

The genes are TRBV6-1 and TRBJ1-5; unclear D gene. The CDR3 runs to 16 residues. V gave up 2 bases and J gave up 0 bases, with 11 bases separating them. Germline-derived CDR1 and CDR2 are MNHNS and SASEGT. The chain's CDR3 is CASSEIPLGSNQPQHF. The CDR3 DNA reads as TGTGCCAGCAGTGAAATCCCCCTCGGTAGCAATCAGCCCCAGCATTTT.

The rearrangement links TRBV11-2 to TRBJ2-6; no firm D call. Germline CDR1 reads SGHAT; CDR2 reads FQNNGV. The CDR3 has 17 residues. Between the trimmed V and J ends, which lost 3 bases and 0 bases, there was a span of 12 bases. The CDR3 region is CASSFGPPSSGANVLTF. CDR3 nucleotides: TGTGCCAGCAGCTTCGGGCCCCCCAGCTCTGGGGCCAACGTCCTGACTTTC.

CDR3 sequence: CASSLEKNYGYTF. The CDR3 nucleotides are TGCGCCAGCAGCTTGGAAAAGAACTATGGCTACACCTTC. The chain is built from TRBV5-1 and TRBJ1-2; no clear D gene. The CDR3 runs 13 residues. The V gene lost 0 bases and the J gene lost 2 bases, with 5 bases spanning the gap. The V gene's germline CDR1 is SGHRS and CDR2 YFSETQ.

The chain couples TRBV18 to TRBJ2-3, with 7 bases fitting TRBD2. This CDR3 is built from 14 residues. The germline CDR1 and CDR2 sequences are KGHSH and LQKENI. V shed 4 bases and J 0 bases; nucleotides not matched to a gene: 1. CDR3 coding DNA: TGTGCCAGCTCACAGGGACTAAGCACAGATACGCAGTATTTT. Residues: CASSQGLSTDTQYF.

The chain couples TRBV5-1 to TRBJ1-5; tentatively, D is TRBD1 (5 bases). The germline CDR1 and CDR2 sequences are SGHRS and YFSETQ. CDR3 length equals 15 residues. V lost 4 bases to trimming and J lost 6 bases, with 17 bases between them. CDR3 loop: CASSLGDLFGQPQHF. The CDR3 DNA follows: TGCGCCAGCAGCCTGGGGGACCTGTTCGGTCAGCCCCAGCATTTT.

This sequence joins TRBV2 and TRBJ1-2, with 7 bases lining up with TRBD1. CDR3 length equals 17 residues. After removal of 3 bases from V and 3 bases from J, the junction contained 13 bases not matched to a gene. Germline lookup yields CDR1 SNHLY and CDR2 FYNNEI. CDR3 sequence: CASSDWTGPYNYYGYTF. As DNA, the CDR3 is TGTGCCAGCAGTGACTGGACAGGCCCCTATAACTACTATGGCTACACCTTC.

The chain joins TRBV7-3 to TRBJ1-5, with D unresolved. Germline V CDR1 and CDR2: SGHTA, FQGTGA. The CDR3 loop spans 15 amino acids. Trimming left V 2 bases short and J 4 bases short, with 12 bases between. For the CDR3, the DNA is TGTGCCAGCAGCTTATTCCCCGGAGGAAATCAGCCCCAGCATTTT. This codes for CASSLFPGGNQPQHF.

The rearrangement uses TRBV28 and TRBJ1-1; D uncertain. V was trimmed by 2 bases and J by 0 bases, leaving 10 bases between them. The CDR3 totals 15 residues. Per the germline V gene, CDR1 is MDHEN and CDR2 is SYDVKM. The CDR3 reads CASSLRPALNTEAFF. CDR3 bases: TGTGCCAGCAGTTTAAGGCCGGCTTTGAACACTGAAGCTTTCTTT.

The chain links TRBV18 to TRBJ2-7; 9 nucleotides line up with TRBD1. Germline V lookup: CDR1 KGHSH, CDR2 LQKENI. The CDR3 loop spans 15 amino acids. After removal of 5 bases from V and 3 bases from J, the junction contained 8 bases not matched to a gene. CDR3 in amino acids: CASSGGGTGNYEQYF. For the CDR3, the DNA is TGTGCCAGCTCAGGCGGCGGGACAGGGAACTACGAGCAGTACTTC.

The V and J genes are TRBV2 and TRBJ1-2, with D tentatively TRBD1 (6 bases). The CDR3 spans 12 residues. Germline-derived CDR1 and CDR2 are SNHLY and FYNNEI. Trimming removed 6 bases at V and 4 bases at J, with 9 bases between. DNA of the CDR3: TGTGCCAGCAGGTACAGGGCCTATGGCTACACCTTC. Protein product: CASRYRAYGYTF.

The CDR3 sequence: CASSLWSLATNEKLFF. The CDR3 DNA is TGTGCCAGCAGTTTATGGAGCTTAGCAACTAATGAAAAACTGTTTTTT. This chain joins TRBV28 and TRBJ1-4; no reliable D call. V was clipped by 0 bases and J by 0 bases, with 8 bases between them. This CDR3 is built from 16 residues. CDR1 and CDR2 from the germline V gene are MDHEN and SYDVKM.

As regards this clone: One end of the junction fails to match germline, which may point to a read error. V gene TRBV5-1 combines with J gene TRBJ1-1; D unresolved. Germline CDR1 and CDR2: SGHRS and YFSETQ. CDR3 size: 10 residues. The CDR3 here is CASSLGPVLF. CDR3 DNA sequence: TGCGCCAGCAGCTTGGGACCGGTCCTCTTT.

The chain couples TRBV28 to TRBJ2-3; 10 nucleotides align to TRBD1. The junction had 13 bases not matched to a gene; V was cut back by 1 base and J by 3 bases. CDR3 length: 19 amino acids. Germline V gives CDR1 MDHEN, CDR2 SYDVKM. Here the CDR3 DNA reads TGTGCCAGCAGTTTATATCCCGGGGGGACAGGGGTAAGAACAGATACGCAGTATTTT. Translation: CASSLYPGGTGVRTDTQYF.

This sequence joins TRBV7-2 and TRBJ1-2; D is undetermined. The CDR3 has 13 amino acids. The V gene's germline CDR1 is SGHTA and CDR2 FQGNSA. V gave up 2 bases and J gave up 8 bases, with 12 bases separating them. The CDR3 DNA follows: TGTGCCAGCAGCTTAAGGCTTACTGGGGGCTACACCTTC. Its translation is CASSLRLTGGYTF.

This clone was observed once. The genes are TRBV14 and TRBJ1-3, with TRBD1 identical over 7 bases. CDR1 is SGHDN, CDR2 FVKESK, per germline. The CDR3 loop spans 20 amino acids. V gave up 0 bases and J gave up 3 bases; unmatched junction bases: 17. CDR3 residues: CASSQDVRRGRGWGGNTIYF. Here the CDR3 DNA reads TGTGCCAGCAGCCAAGATGTAAGGAGGGGGCGAGGGTGGGGTGGAAACACCATATATTTT. Based on the CDR3 plus reference TRBV14 and TRBJ1-3, the full variable domain is EAGVTQFPSHSVIEKGQTVTLRCDPISGHDNLYWYRRVMGKEIKFLLHFVKESKQDESGMPNNRFLAERTGGTYSTLKVQPAELEDSGVYFCASSQDVRRGRGWGGNTIYFGEGSWLTVV.

This sequence joins TRBV27 and TRBJ2-6; D tentatively reads TRBD1 or TRBD2 (5 bases each). Per germline, CDR1 MNHEY and CDR2 SMNVEV (reference sequence). The CDR3 length is 20 residues. Trimming pared 5 bases from V and 0 bases from J, leaving 23 bases between. This CDR3 reads CASSPFFTGPQDSGANVLTF. The CDR3 DNA reads as TGTGCCAGCAGTCCATTCTTTACGGGGCCCCAGGACTCTGGGGCCAACGTCCTGACTTTC. Variable domain in full (rest from reference TRBV27 and TRBJ2-6): EAQVTQNPRYLITVTGKKLTVTCSQNMNHEYMSWYRQDPGLGLRQIYYSMNVEVTDKGDVPEGYKVSRKEKRNFPLILESPSPNQTSLYFCASSPFFTGPQDSGANVLTFGAGSRLTVL.

V and J are TRBV27 and TRBJ2-7, with D perhaps TRBD2 (6 bases). Trimming took off 4 bases at V and 4 bases at J, with 14 bases between the two ends. Germline V lookup: CDR1 MNHEY, CDR2 SMNVEV (reference sequence). The CDR3 totals 14 residues. The CDR3 nucleotides read TGTGCCAGCAGTTCCCCGGAGGGCCGATACGAGCAGTACTTC. Residues: CASSSPEGRYEQYF.

V gene TRBV9 combines with J gene TRBJ1-5; TRBD1 matches 9 bases. CDR1 and CDR2 (germline): SGDLS, YYNGEE. The CDR3 runs 17 residues. V dropped 1 base and J dropped 7; count of bases not matched to a gene: 12. In DNA, the CDR3 is TGTGCCAGCAGCGTACCACGGGACAGGGTAGTTATGCAGCCCCAGCATTTT. This translates into CASSVPRDRVVMQPQHF.

This chain uses TRBV18 with TRBJ2-7; 7 bases line up with TRBD1. The germline V gene has CDR1 KGHSH and CDR2 LQKENI. CDR3 size: 16 residues. Trimming at V came to 2 bases and at J to 7 bases, leaving 14 bases not matched to a gene. The CDR3 nucleotides are TGTGCCAGCTCACCAGGCGGCAGGGGGTTTTCTAAGGAGCAGTACTTC. Translation gives CASSPGGRGFSKEQYF.

J is TRBJ1-1 and V is TRBV13, with D hard to call. The CDR3 is made up of 12 amino acids. Trimming shortened V by 6 bases and J by 0 bases, and 5 bases separated the two germline ends. The germline CDR1 and CDR2 sequences are PRHDT and FYEKMQ (reference sequence). CDR3 nucleotides: TGTGCCAGCAGAAGTCTGAACACTGAAGCTTTCTTT. Its protein product is CASRSLNTEAFF. Complete variable domain (other parts from reference TRBV13 and TRBJ1-1): AAGVIQSPRHLIKEKRETATLKCYPIPRHDTVYWYQQGPGQDPQFLISFYEKMQSDKGSIPDRFSAQQFSDYHSELNMSSLELGDSALYFCASRSLNTEAFFGQGTRLTVV.